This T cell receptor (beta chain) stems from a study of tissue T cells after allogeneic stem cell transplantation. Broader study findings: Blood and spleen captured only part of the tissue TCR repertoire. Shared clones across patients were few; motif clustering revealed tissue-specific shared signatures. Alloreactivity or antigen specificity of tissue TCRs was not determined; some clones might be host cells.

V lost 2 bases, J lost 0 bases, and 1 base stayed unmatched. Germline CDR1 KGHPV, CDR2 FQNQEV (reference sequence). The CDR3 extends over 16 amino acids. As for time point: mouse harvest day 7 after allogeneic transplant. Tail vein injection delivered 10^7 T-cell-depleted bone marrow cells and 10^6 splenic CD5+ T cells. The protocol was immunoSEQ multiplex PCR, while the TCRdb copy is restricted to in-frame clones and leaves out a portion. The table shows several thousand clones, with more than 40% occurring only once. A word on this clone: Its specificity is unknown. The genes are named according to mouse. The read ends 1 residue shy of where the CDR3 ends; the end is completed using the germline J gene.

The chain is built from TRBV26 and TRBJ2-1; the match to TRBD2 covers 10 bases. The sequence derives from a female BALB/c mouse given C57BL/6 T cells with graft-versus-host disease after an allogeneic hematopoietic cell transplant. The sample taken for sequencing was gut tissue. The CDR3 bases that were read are TGTGCCAGCAGTCTGACTGGGGGGGTTAACTATGCTGAGCAGTTC. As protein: CASSLTGGVNYAEQF. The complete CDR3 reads CASSLTGGVNYAEQFF.